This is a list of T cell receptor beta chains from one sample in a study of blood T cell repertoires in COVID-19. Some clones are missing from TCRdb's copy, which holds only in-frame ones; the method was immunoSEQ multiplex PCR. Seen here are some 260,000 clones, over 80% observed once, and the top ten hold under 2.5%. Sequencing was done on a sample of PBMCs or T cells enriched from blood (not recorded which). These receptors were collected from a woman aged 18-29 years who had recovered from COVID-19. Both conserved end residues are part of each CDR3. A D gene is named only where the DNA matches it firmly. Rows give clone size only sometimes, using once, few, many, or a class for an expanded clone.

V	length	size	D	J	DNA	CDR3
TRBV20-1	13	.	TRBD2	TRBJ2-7	TGCAGTGCTAGTGCTAGCGGGACGCCCGAGCAGTACTTC	CSASASGTPEQYF
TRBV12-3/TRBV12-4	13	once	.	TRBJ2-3	TGTGCCAGCAGACCCGGGGGCACAGATACGCAGTATTTT	CASRPGGTDTQYF
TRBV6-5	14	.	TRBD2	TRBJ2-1	TGTGCCAGCAGGCCGGGACTAGCTTTCGATGAGCAGTTCTTC	CASRPGLAFDEQFF
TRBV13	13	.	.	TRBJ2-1	TGTGCCAGCAGCTTGGGAGCTTACAATGAGCAGTTCTTC	CASSLGAYNEQFF
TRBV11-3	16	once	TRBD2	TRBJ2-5	TGTGCCAGCAGCTTAGAGGTTAGCGGGGGGCCGGAGACCCAGTACTTC	CASSLEVSGGPETQYF
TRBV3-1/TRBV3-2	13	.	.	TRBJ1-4	TGTGCCAGCGAGGGGCAGCGGGATGAAAAACTGTTTTTT	CASEGQRDEKLFF
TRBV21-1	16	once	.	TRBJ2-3	TGTGCCGGCCACCAGAGGTGGGCCGGGAACACAGATACGCAGTATTTT	CAGHQRWAGNTDTQYF
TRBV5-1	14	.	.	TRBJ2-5	TGCGCCAGCAGCTCAGGACTAATCAAAGAGACCCAGTACTTC	CASSSGLIKETQYF
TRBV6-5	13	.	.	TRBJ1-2	TGTGCCAGCCGGCAGGGATCTAACTATGGCTACACCTTC	CASRQGSNYGYTF
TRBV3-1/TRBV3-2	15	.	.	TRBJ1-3	TGTGCCAGCAGCCAAGGGCAGGGACTGGGAAACACCATATATTTT	CASSQGQGLGNTIYF
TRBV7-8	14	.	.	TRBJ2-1	TGTGCCAGCAGCACCCGAAGGAGGGCCAATGAGCAGTTCTTC	CASSTRRRANEQFF
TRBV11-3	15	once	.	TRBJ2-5	TGTGCCAGCAGCTTAGATCCCAGGGTCCAAGAGACCCAGTACTTC	CASSLDPRVQETQYF
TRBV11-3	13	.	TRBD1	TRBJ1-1	TGTGCCAGCAGGGTAGGACAGGACACTGAAGCTTTCTTT	CASRVGQDTEAFF
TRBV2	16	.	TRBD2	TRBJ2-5	TGTGCCAGCATTGTAGGTCTAGCGGGGGGGCAAGAGACCCAGTACTTC	CASIVGLAGGQETQYF
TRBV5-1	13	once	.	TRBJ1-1	TGCGCCAGCAGCACGGAGACGAACACTGAAGCTTTCTTT	CASSTETNTEAFF
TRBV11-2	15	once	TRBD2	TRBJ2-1	TGTGCCAGCAGCTTAGGGGGGGGCTCCTACAATGAGCAGTTCTTC	CASSLGGGSYNEQFF